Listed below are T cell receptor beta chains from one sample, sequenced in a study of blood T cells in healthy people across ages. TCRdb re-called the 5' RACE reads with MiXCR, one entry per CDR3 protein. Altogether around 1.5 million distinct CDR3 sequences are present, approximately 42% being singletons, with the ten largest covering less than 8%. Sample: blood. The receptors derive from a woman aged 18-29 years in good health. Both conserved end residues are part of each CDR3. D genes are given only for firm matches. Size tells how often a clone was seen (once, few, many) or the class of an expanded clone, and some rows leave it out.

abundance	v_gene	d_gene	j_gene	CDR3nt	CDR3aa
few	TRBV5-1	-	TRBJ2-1	TGCGCCAGCAGCTTGTATAAGACTCGGCTCCTTGGGACAAATGAGCAGTTCTTC	CASSLYKTRLLGTNEQFF
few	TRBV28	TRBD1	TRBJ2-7	TGTGCCAGCAGGGGACAGGGAGCGGCCTACGAGCAGTACTTC	CASRGQGAAYEQYF
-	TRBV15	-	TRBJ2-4	TGTGCCACCGGGCGCGATCCCAAAAACATTCAGTACTTC	CATGRDPKNIQYF
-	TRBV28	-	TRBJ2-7	TGTGCCAGCGCTAGGCGGCAGGGAGACTACGAGCAGTACTTC	CASARRQGDYEQYF
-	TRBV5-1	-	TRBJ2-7	TGCGCCAGCAGCTTGACTTGGACAAACCTCTACGAGCAGTACTTC	CASSLTWTNLYEQYF
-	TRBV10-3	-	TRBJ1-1	TGTGCCACCTCGGGAGACGGCACTGAAGCTTTCTTT	CATSGDGTEAFF
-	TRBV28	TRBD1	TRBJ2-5	TGTGCCAGCAGTTTAAGAGGGGGCTCAGAGACCCAGTACTTC	CASSLRGGSETQYF
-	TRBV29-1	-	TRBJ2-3	TGCAGCGTTTATGGGCGGAACGGGGAAAACGATACGCAGTATTTT	CSVYGRNGENDTQYF
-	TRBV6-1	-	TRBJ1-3	TGTGCCAGCAGTGAAGTGAAACCCTCACGCTCTGGAAACACCATATATTTT	CASSEVKPSRSGNTIYF
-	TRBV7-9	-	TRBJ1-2	TGTGCCAGCAGCTTCAGGGCAGAGGGCTATGGCTACACCTTC	CASSFRAEGYGYTF
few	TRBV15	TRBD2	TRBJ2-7	TGTGCCACCAGCAGCGGTAGCGGGAGCTCCTACAATGAGCAGTACTTC	CATSSGSGSSYNEQYF
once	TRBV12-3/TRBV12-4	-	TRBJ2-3	TGTGCCAGCAGTTTGGGCCAGGGAGTAGATCCGCAGTATTTT	CASSLGQGVDPQYF
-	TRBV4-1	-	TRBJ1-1	TGCGCCAGCAGCCAAGATGCATCAGGGGCGGGTGAAGCTTTCTTT	CASSQDASGAGEAFF
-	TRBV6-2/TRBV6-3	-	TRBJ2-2	TGTGCCAGCAGTTTGGGAACCCGGGAGCTGTTTTTT	CASSLGTRELFF
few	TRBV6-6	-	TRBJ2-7	TGTGCCAGCAGTTATCAGACAGCTACCTACGAGCAGTACTTC	CASSYQTATYEQYF
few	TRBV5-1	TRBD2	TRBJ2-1	TGCGCCAGCAGCTCCGGGACTAGCGGTACTGAGCAGTTCTTC	CASSSGTSGTEQFF
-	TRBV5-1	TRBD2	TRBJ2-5	TGCGCCAGCATGCGGGCGGGGGTCACCCAAGAGACCCAGTACTTC	CASMRAGVTQETQYF
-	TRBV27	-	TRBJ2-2	TGTGCCAGCAGTTTAGGAAACGGCCGGGGCCGCACCGGGGAGCTGTTTTTT	CASSLGNGRGRTGELFF
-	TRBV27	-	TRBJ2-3	TGTGCCAGCAGTTTACTGGACACCTACACAGATACGCAGTATTTT	CASSLLDTYTDTQYF
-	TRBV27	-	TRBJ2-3	TGTGCCAGCAGTGGACTAGTGGGGGGCCGCACAGATACGCAGTATTTT	CASSGLVGGRTDTQYF
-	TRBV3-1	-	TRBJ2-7	TGTGCCAGCAGCCAAGAAATGGACCGGCCACGGGAGCAGTACTTC	CASSQEMDRPREQYF
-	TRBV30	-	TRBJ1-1	TGTGCCTGGATAAGTATCTTGGCAGGGCGGGGCACTGAAGCTTTCTTT	CAWISILAGRGTEAFF
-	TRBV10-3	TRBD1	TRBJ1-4	TGTGCCATCAGTGAGCAGGGAGGGGGCTCGCCGCAAGGGCTGTTTTTT	CAISEQGGGSPQGLFF
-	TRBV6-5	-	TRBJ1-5	TGTGCCAGCAGTTCTACGTCGTGGGAGGGAGGACAGCCCCAGCATTTT	CASSSTSWEGGQPQHF
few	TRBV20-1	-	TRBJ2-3	TGCAGTGCCCCGCAACAGGGCACCACAGATACGCAGTATTTT	CSAPQQGTTDTQYF
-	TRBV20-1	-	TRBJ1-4	TGCAGTGCTAGTTTTTCAGGTCCGGAAAAACTGTTTTTT	CSASFSGPEKLFF
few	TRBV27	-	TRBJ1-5	TGTGCCAGCAAGGCCGGGACTGAATATCTGAATCAGCCCCAGCATTTT	CASKAGTEYLNQPQHF
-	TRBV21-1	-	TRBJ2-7	TGTGCCAGCAGCTCCACGTATTCCCCGGGTTTCTACGAGCAGTACTTC	CASSSTYSPGFYEQYF
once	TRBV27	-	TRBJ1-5	TGTGCCAGCAGTTCCGGGACGGAGCCGAATCAGCCCCAGCATTTT	CASSSGTEPNQPQHF
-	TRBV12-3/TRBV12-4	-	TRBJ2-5	TGTGCCAGCAGTCTCCGAGTGAAAGAGACCCAGTACTTC	CASSLRVKETQYF
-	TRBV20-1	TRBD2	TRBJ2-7	TGCAGTGCTAGCTCCGGGACTAGAGTCGATGAGCAGTACTTC	CSASSGTRVDEQYF
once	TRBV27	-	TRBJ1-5	TGTGCCAGCGGCCTGGACTATAGCAATCAGCCCCAGCATTTT	CASGLDYSNQPQHF
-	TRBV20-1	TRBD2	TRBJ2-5	TGCAGTGCTAGAGATCGGGGACTAGCGGCTAATGAGCAGTACTTC	CSARDRGLAANEQYF
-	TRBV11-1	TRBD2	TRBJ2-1	TGTGCCAGCAGCCCTTCGAACCTACGGACTAGCGGGAGGGCCAGGGACAATGAGCAGTTCTTC	CASSPSNLRTSGRARDNEQFF
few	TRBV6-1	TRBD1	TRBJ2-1	TGTGCCAGCAAGGGGACAGGGAAGGGTGAAAATGAGCAGTTCTTC	CASKGTGKGENEQFF
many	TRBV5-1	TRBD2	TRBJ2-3	TGTGCCAGCAGTCGGACTAGCGGAGGTGGGGATACGCAGTATTTT	CASSRTSGGGDTQYF
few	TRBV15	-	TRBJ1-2	TGTGCCACCAGCAGAGATATGCGTAACTACACCTTC	CATSRDMRNYTF
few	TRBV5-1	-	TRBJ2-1	TGCGCCAGCACCCCGGCGGGTCCGAGCTCCTACAATGAGCAGTTCTTC	CASTPAGPSSYNEQFF
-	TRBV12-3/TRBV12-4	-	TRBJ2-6	TGTGCCAGCAGTTTATTGGCCCGGGACTCTGGGGCCAACGTCCTGACTTTC	CASSLLARDSGANVLTF
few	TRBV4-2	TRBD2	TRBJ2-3	TGTGCCAGCAGCTCCCGACTAGCGGAACCCACAGATACGCAGTATTTT	CASSSRLAEPTDTQYF
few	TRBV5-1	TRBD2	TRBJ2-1	TGCGCCAGCAGCTCGAGCGGGGGGGGCACTTACAATGAGCAGTTCTTC	CASSSSGGGTYNEQFF
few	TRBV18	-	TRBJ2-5	TGTGCCAGCTCACGCGGACGGAACCAAGAGACCCAGTACTTC	CASSRGRNQETQYF
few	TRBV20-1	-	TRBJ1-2	TGCAGTGCTAGTTTTACTAACTATGGCTACACCTTC	CSASFTNYGYTF
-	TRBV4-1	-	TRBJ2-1	TGCGCCAGCAGCCAATACGCCCTCGGGCCCTACGAGCAGTTCTTC	CASSQYALGPYEQFF
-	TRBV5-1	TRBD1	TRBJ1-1	TGCGCCAGCAGCCGTGGACAGGATAACACTGAAGCTTTCTTT	CASSRGQDNTEAFF
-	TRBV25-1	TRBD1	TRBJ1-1	TGTGCCAGCAGTGAATATGGGGGAGGGGGCGGCACTGAAGCTTTCTTT	CASSEYGGGGGTEAFF
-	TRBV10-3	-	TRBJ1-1	TGTGCCATCACCCCTGGGAACCTGAACACTGAAGCTTTCTTT	CAITPGNLNTEAFF
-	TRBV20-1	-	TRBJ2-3	TGCAGTGCTAGAGATGGGGACTTCACAGATACGCAGTATTTT	CSARDGDFTDTQYF
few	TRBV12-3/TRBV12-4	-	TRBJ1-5	TGTGCCAGCAACTCACGGAGCAATCAGCCCCAGCATTTT	CASNSRSNQPQHF
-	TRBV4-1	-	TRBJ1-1	TGCGCCAGCAGCCGTGTGGGCGGGGGAGGCACTGAAGCTTTCTTT	CASSRVGGGGTEAFF
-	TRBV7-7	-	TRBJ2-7	TGTGCCAGCAGCTTACACCAATGCAGGGGATTCAATGAGCAGTACTTC	CASSLHQCRGFNEQYF